This T cell receptor (beta chain) was obtained from a study of control samples from healthy donors and cancer patients. V lost 3 bases and J 4 bases, leaving 9 bases between the germline ends. CDR3 size: 13 residues. In germline, CDR1 is SGHRS, CDR2 YFSETQ. Sequencing used immunoSEQ multiplex PCR; TCRdb keeps in-frame clones, though not all of them. The repertoire holds approximately 170,000 clones, with around 88% as singletons. The sequence was obtained from a woman aged 25-40 years in good health. This sequence joins TRBV5-1 and TRBJ2-3; tentative D call: TRBD1 (5 bases). The sequencing input was blood. CDR3 sequence (DNA): TGCGCCAGCAGCTCCCCAGGGTCAGATACGCAGTATTTT. It specifies CASSSPGSDTQYF.